The 24 T cell receptor beta chains listed next were all sequenced from one sample in a study of T cells after yellow fever vaccination. TCRdb recomputed calls from the 5' RACE reads with MiXCR, one row per CDR3 protein. Of more than 300,000 distinct CDR3 sequences in the sample, over 8.5% were seen once. The source was CD4+ T cells sorted from PBMCs, collected 45 days after the yellow fever booster vaccination. The origin of the receptors is a man younger than 35 who received the YFV17D yellow fever vaccine.

V is TRBV5-1 and J is TRBJ1-2; 8 bases agree with TRBD1. V shed 0 bases and J 2 bases; nucleotides not matched to a gene: 3. Looked up from germline, CDR1 is SGHRS and CDR2 is YFSETQ. This CDR3 has 15 residues. The CDR3 sequence is CASSLDGQGNYGYTF. CDR3 coding DNA: TGCGCCAGCAGCTTGGACGGACAGGGAAACTATGGCTACACCTTC.

This clonotype was counted between two and nine times. V gene TRBV7-9 combines with J gene TRBJ1-2; 12 positions agree with TRBD1. CDR1 and CDR2 from the germline V gene are SEHNR and FQNEAQ (reference sequence). J gave up 7 bases and V 5 bases, and 5 bases lay outside the gene matches. This CDR3 region has 14 residues. The CDR3 sequence: CASSRDRGPGGYTF. For the CDR3, the DNA is TGTGCCAGCAGCCGGGACAGGGGGCCGGGTGGCTACACCTTC. Supplemented by reference TRBV7-9 and TRBJ1-2, the full variable domain reads DTGVSQNPRHKITKRGQNVTFRCDPISEHNRLYWYRQTLGQGPEFLTYFQNEAQLEKSRLLSDRFSAERPKGSFSTLEIQRTEQGDSAMYLCASSRDRGPGGYTFGSGTRLTVV.

This clonotype came up many times. The chain is built from TRBV3-1 and TRBJ2-5; TRBD2 matches 13 bases. CDR1 LGHDT and CDR2 YNNKEL come from the germline V gene (reference sequence). This CDR3 comprises 15 residues. V was clipped by 4 bases and J by 3 bases; unmatched bases: 2. CDR3 sequence: CASSLGTSGKETQYF. The CDR3 DNA reads TGTGCCAGCAGCCTCGGGACTAGCGGGAAAGAGACCCAGTACTTC.

The chain carries TRBV7-3 and TRBJ2-1; possibly TRBD1 or TRBD2 for D (5 bases each). CDR3 length: 17 residues. The V end lost 5 bases, the J end lost 6 bases, and 23 bases lay between the germline ends. Germline CDR1 reads SGHTA; CDR2 reads FQGTGA. In nucleotides, the CDR3 is TGTGCCAGCAGCATTAGTAACCCCGGGACCTCCGGCAATGAGCAGTTCTTC. Translated: CASSISNPGTSGNEQFF. Based on the CDR3 plus reference TRBV7-3 and TRBJ2-1, the full variable domain is GAGVSQTPSNKVTEKGKYVELRCDPISGHTALYWYRQSLGQGPEFLIYFQGTGAADDSGLPNDRFFAVRPEGSVSTLKIQRTERGDSAVYLCASSISNPGTSGNEQFFGPGTRLTVL.

In this sample, this clonotype turned up a few times. The chain couples TRBV7-9 to TRBJ1-6; TRBD1 matches 10 bases. Per germline, CDR1 SEHNR and CDR2 FQNEAQ (reference sequence). V shed 1 base, J shed 15 bases, and the junction held 3 bases outside the gene matches. The length of the CDR3 is 13 residues. Here the CDR3 reads CASSLDDRGLLHF. CDR3 sequence (DNA): TGTGCCAGCAGCTTAGATGACAGGGGGCTCCTCCACTTT.

This chain uses TRBV29-1 with TRBJ2-7, with 8 bases lining up with TRBD1. Germline CDR1 is SQVTM and CDR2 is ANQGSEA. Trimming took 0 bases from V and 1 from J; bases not matched to a gene: 8. The CDR3 is made up of 16 amino acids. The CDR3 protein is CSVEERPGQASYEQYF. The CDR3, as DNA: TGCAGCGTTGAAGAGCGGCCGGGACAGGCGTCCTACGAGCAGTACTTC.

This CDR3 reads CSASRTNTGELFF. The CDR3 DNA is TGCAGTGCTAGTCGGACTAACACCGGGGAGCTGTTTTTT. The rearrangement joins TRBV20-1 to TRBJ2-2, with a tentative D call TRBD2 (5 bases). The germline gives CDR1 DFQATT, CDR2 SNEGSKA (reference sequence). The CDR3 is 13 residues long. Trimming left V 3 bases short and J 2 bases short, with 7 bases between.

This chain links TRBV10-3 with TRBJ1-1, with D hard to call. V lost 3 bases and J 8 bases, leaving 7 bases between the germline ends. Germline values: CDR1 ENHRY, CDR2 SYGVKD. The CDR3 contains 11 residues. The CDR3 sequence is CAISDGSEAFF. The CDR3 coding sequence is TGTGCCATCAGTGATGGATCGGAAGCTTTCTTT.

This clonotype was observed a handful of times. The chain carries TRBV7-3 and TRBJ2-3, with 9 bases aligning to TRBD2. After removal of 2 bases from V and 2 bases from J, the junction contained 5 bases not matched to a gene. This CDR3 has 16 amino acids. CDR1 SGHTA and CDR2 FQGTGA come from the germline V gene. The CDR3 DNA sequence: TGTGCCAGCAGCTTAGGTAGCGGGGGTACCACAGATACGCAGTATTTT. It specifies CASSLGSGGTTDTQYF.

The chain is built from TRBV7-3 and TRBJ2-3; tentative D call: TRBD2 (6 bases). This CDR3 has 15 amino acids. CDR1 and CDR2 from the germline V gene are SGHTA and FQGTGA. V was pared by 5 bases and J by 2 bases, with 14 bases between. The CDR3 bases are TGTGCCAGCAGCCTCTGGGCGGGGTTCACAGATACGCAGTATTTT. This codes for CASSLWAGFTDTQYF.

This clonotype was observed a few times. The chain couples TRBV4-2 to TRBJ2-4; D is perhaps TRBD2 (6 bases). The CDR3 spans 15 residues. Germline lookup yields CDR1 LGHNA and CDR2 YNFKEQ. Trimming stripped 0 bases from V and 3 bases from J, with 9 bases between. CDR3 bases: TGTGCCAGCAGCCAAGATCGGGAGTTCAAAAACATTCAGTACTTC. Amino acids: CASSQDREFKNIQYF.

The rearrangement links TRBV20-1 to TRBJ1-1, with D unresolved. CDR3 length: 14 residues. The V gene lost 3 bases and the J gene lost 0 bases, with 11 bases spanning the gap. Germline values: CDR1 DFQATT, CDR2 SNEGSKA (reference sequence). CDR3 protein: CSASPLIMNTEAFF. CDR3 sequence (DNA): TGCAGTGCTAGCCCCCTGATAATGAACACTGAAGCTTTCTTT.

There are a few counts of this clonotype. The chain carries TRBV19 and TRBJ2-2, with D maybe TRBD2 (6 bases). Germline CDR1 is LNHDA and CDR2 is SQIVND (reference sequence). Trimming cost V 5 bases and J 5 bases, with 9 bases left between them. The CDR3 totals 13 residues. This CDR3 reads CASSAGMTGELFF. The CDR3 DNA reads TGTGCCAGTAGTGCGGGGATGACCGGGGAGCTGTTTTTT.

The chain recombines TRBV29-1 with TRBJ2-1, with 8 bases matching TRBD2. CDR3 length equals 14 residues. Germline CDR1 and CDR2: SQVTM and ANQGSEA. V lost 4 bases to trimming and J lost 10 bases; unmatched junction nucleotides: 12. The CDR3 region is CSVGARQRGYEQFF. In DNA, the CDR3 is TGCAGCGTTGGGGCGAGGCAGCGGGGGTACGAGCAGTTCTTC.

The sample holds a few counts of this clonotype. The chain carries TRBV6-2 or TRBV6-3 and TRBJ2-5; D remains ambiguous. The CDR3 spans 12 residues. Deletions cut 4 bases from V and 5 bases from J, with 8 bases between. CDR1 is MNHEY, CDR2 SVGEGT, per germline. CDR3 residues: CASSSIGETQYF. CDR3 coding DNA: TGTGCCAGCAGTTCAATCGGCGAGACCCAGTACTTC.

The V gene is TRBV11-2, the J gene TRBJ2-3; D might be TRBD2 (6 bases). Trimming cost V 7 bases and J 1 base, with 9 bases left between them. This CDR3 contains 13 residues. Germline V gene sequence: CDR1 SGHAT, CDR2 FQNNGV. In DNA, the CDR3 is TGTGCCAGCATCAAGCGGGGCACAGATACGCAGTATTTT. Its protein is CASIKRGTDTQYF.

J is TRBJ1-1 and V is TRBV28, with no clear D. The CDR3 extends over 10 amino acids. With 4 bases removed from V and 4 bases from J, the gap between germline ends came to 1 base. The germline V gene has CDR1 MDHEN and CDR2 SYDVKM. CDR3 in amino acids: CASSSTEAFF. CDR3 bases: TGTGCCAGCAGTTCCACTGAAGCTTTCTTT. The variable domain in full, completed from reference TRBV28 and TRBJ1-1, reads DVKVTQSSRYLVKRTGEKVFLECVQDMDHENMFWYRQDPGLGLRLIYFSYDVKMKEKGDIPEGYSVSREKKERFSLILESASTNQTSMYLCASSSTEAFFGQGTRLTVV.

The V and J genes are TRBV5-5 and TRBJ2-1; D unclear. The CDR3 covers 14 residues. Trimming pared 1 base from V and 8 bases from J, leaving 13 bases between. Germline loops: CDR1 SGHKS, CDR2 YYEKEE (reference sequence). The chain's CDR3 is CASSLRAGWDEQFF. The CDR3 nucleotides are TGTGCCAGCAGCTTGCGGGCAGGCTGGGATGAGCAGTTCTTC.

This clonotype was picked up many times. V is TRBV7-3 and J is TRBJ2-1; 9 nucleotides match TRBD1. The junction had 12 bases not matched to a gene; V was cut back by 1 base and J by 8 bases. Germline V gene data show CDR1 as SGHTA and CDR2 as FQGTGA. The CDR3 is made up of 17 amino acids. The CDR3 sequence: CASSLSGWTGDIDEQFF. The DNA for the CDR3 is TGTGCCAGCAGCTTAAGTGGCTGGACAGGGGATATAGATGAGCAGTTCTTC.

This rearrangement joins TRBV14 to TRBJ1-2; TRBD1 aligns across 9 bases. Germline CDR1 reads SGHDN; CDR2 reads FVKESK. Trimming took 0 bases from V and 9 from J; bases not matched to a gene: 11. There are 16 residues in the CDR3. The CDR3 DNA reads as TGTGCCAGCAGCCAAGAAGGTACTGGGACAGGGATGCGCTACACCTTC. This translates into CASSQEGTGTGMRYTF.

The chain employs TRBV4-3 and TRBJ2-7, with D possibly matching TRBD1 (6 bases). Trimming stripped 4 bases from V and 7 bases from J, with 32 bases between. This CDR3 has 19 residues. Germline CDR1 reads LGHNA; CDR2 reads YSLEER. The CDR3 coding sequence is TGCGCCAGCAGCCCAAGCGGAATTACTAGGGGAAGCAGGGGAGCTGAGCAGTACGTC. As protein: CASSPSGITRGSRGAEQYV.

This clonotype has more than one count but fewer than ten. The chain combines TRBV6-5 with TRBJ2-3; 9 nucleotides line up with TRBD1. Germline CDR1 is MNHEY and CDR2 is SVGAGI. With V trimmed by 5 bases and J by 6 bases, 6 bases remained unmatched. The CDR3 has 14 residues. The CDR3 DNA sequence: TGTGCCAGCAGTCCCCGGGACAGGGATGATACGCAGTATTTT. Encoded protein: CASSPRDRDDTQYF.

This clonotype was counted a few times. The chain has TRBV20-1 and TRBJ1-1; no clear D gene. This CDR3 contains 14 residues. V was shortened by 3 bases and J by 3 bases, with 14 bases between the two germline ends. Germline CDR1 and CDR2: DFQATT and SNEGSKA (reference sequence). The CDR3 spells CSARGANQDTEAFF. In DNA form, the CDR3 reads TGCAGTGCTAGGGGCGCCAACCAGGACACTGAAGCTTTCTTT.

V usage is TRBV7-9 and J usage is TRBJ1-1; D is unclear. Per germline, CDR1 SEHNR and CDR2 FQNEAQ (reference sequence). The CDR3 contains 10 residues. With 5 bases removed from V and 7 bases from J, the gap between germline ends came to 5 bases. The CDR3 bases are TGTGCCAGCAGCCTAAATGAAGCTTTCTTT. Translating it yields CASSLNEAFF.